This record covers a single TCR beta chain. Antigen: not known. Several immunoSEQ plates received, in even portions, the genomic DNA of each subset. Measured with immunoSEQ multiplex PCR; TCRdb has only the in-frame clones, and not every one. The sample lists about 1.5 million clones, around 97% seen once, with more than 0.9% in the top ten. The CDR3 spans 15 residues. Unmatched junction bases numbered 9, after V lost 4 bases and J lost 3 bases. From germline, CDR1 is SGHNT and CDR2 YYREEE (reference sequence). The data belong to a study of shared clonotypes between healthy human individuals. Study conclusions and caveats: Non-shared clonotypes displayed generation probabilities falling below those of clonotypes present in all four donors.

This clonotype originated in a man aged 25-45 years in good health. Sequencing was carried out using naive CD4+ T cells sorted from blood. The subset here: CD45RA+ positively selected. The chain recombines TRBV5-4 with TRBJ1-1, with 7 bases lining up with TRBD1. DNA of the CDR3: TGTGCCAGCAGCCCAGGGACAGCGTTAGACACTGAAGCTTTCTTT. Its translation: CASSPGTALDTEAFF.